What follows are 22 T cell receptor beta chains derived from one specimen sequenced in a study of control samples from healthy donors and cancer patients. Produced via immunoSEQ multiplex PCR; TCRdb's table is partial and in-frame only. The sample includes 95,000 to 110,000 clones, approximately 90% of them seen just once. Sequencing was carried out using PBMCs. The receptor set was obtained from a man aged 60 to 69 with lung cancer.

The chain uses TRBV9 and TRBJ1-6, with 10 bases matching TRBD1. The CDR3 totals 16 residues. J gave up 6 bases and V 5 bases, and 8 bases lay outside the gene matches. The germline CDR1 and CDR2 sequences are SGDLS and YYNGEE. The CDR3, as DNA: TGTGCCAGCAGTGATTACCGACAGGGGGCTAATTCACCCCTCCACTTT. The encoded protein is CASSDYRQGANSPLHF.

The chain uses TRBV3-1 (or the pseudogene TRBV3-2) and TRBJ1-5; D gene unclear. V was pared by 4 bases and J by 7 bases, with 11 bases between. The CDR3 sequence is 13 residues long. The germline gives CDR1 LGHDT, CDR2 YNNKEL (reference sequence). The DNA for the CDR3 is TGTGCCAGCAGCCGCGGAATAAGGCAGCCCCAGCATTTT. This sequence encodes CASSRGIRQPQHF.

This rearrangement joins TRBV3-1 (or the pseudogene TRBV3-2) to TRBJ1-5; 8 nucleotides line up with TRBD1. J gave up 7 bases and V 4 bases, and 21 bases lay outside the gene matches. Per the germline V gene, CDR1 is LGHDT and CDR2 is YNNKEL (reference sequence). The CDR3 is 19 residues long. The CDR3 DNA is TGTGCCAGCAGCCTCGGGCGAGACTATGGACAGGGTGTTGACCAGCCCCAGCATTTT. Translation gives CASSLGRDYGQGVDQPQHF.

The CDR3 nucleotides read TGCGCCAGCAGAGAGACAGGGTGGCAAGAAAAACTGTTTTTT. Translating gives CASRETGWQEKLFF. The gene calls are TRBV10-2 and TRBJ1-4; 7 bases are a match to TRBD1. The germline gives CDR1 WSHSY, CDR2 SAAADI. The V segment lost 6 bases and the J segment 8 bases; nucleotides outside the gene matches: 9. The CDR3 runs to 14 residues.

V gene TRBV7-2 combines with J gene TRBJ2-2; D may be TRBD1 (6 bases). V lost 5 bases and J lost 3, with 13 bases in between. This CDR3 region has 15 residues. The germline V gene encodes CDR1 SGHTA and CDR2 FQGNSA. The CDR3 region is CASSLGGRDTGELFF. The DNA of the CDR3 is TGTGCCAGCAGCCTAGGGGGTCGAGACACCGGGGAGCTGTTTTTT.

The chain is built from TRBV27 and TRBJ1-1; unclear D gene. The CDR3 extends over 14 amino acids. Germline values: CDR1 MNHEY, CDR2 SMNVEV (reference sequence). V lost 6 bases to trimming and J lost 7 bases, with 18 bases between them. In nucleotides, the CDR3 is TGTGCCAGCAGCCCCCGGGGATTGTATAGTGAAGCTTTCTTT. Translated: CASSPRGLYSEAFF.

This chain links TRBV3-1 (or the pseudogene TRBV3-2) with TRBJ2-5; 8 bases are shared with TRBD1. The ends lost 6 bases at V and 3 bases at J; junction bases unmatched: 0. Germline CDR1 LGHDT, CDR2 YNNKEL (reference sequence). The CDR3 length is 12 residues. This chain's CDR3 is CASRQGEETQYF. The DNA of the CDR3 is TGTGCCAGCAGACAGGGGGAAGAGACCCAGTACTTC.

The chain has TRBV7-9 and TRBJ2-3; D gene uncertain. Germline V gene lookup returns CDR1 SEHNR and CDR2 FQNEAQ (reference sequence). This CDR3 has 14 amino acids. V was cut by 5 bases and J by 6 bases, with 15 bases left in between. Here the CDR3 reads CASSPNSHVDTQYF. CDR3 in DNA: TGTGCCAGCAGCCCAAACAGCCACGTGGATACGCAGTATTTT.

The chain is built from TRBV21-1 and TRBJ1-3. TRBV21-1 is designated a pseudogene. The CDR3 is 16 amino acids. Here the CDR3 DNA reads TGTGCCAGCAGCAAAGTTAAGGGGACCTCTGGAAACACCATATATTTT. Protein: CASSKVKGTSGNTIYF.

This clone came up once. V usage is TRBV3-1 (or the pseudogene TRBV3-2) and J usage is TRBJ1-6, with D perhaps matching TRBD1 (6 bases). CDR1 is LGHDT, CDR2 YNNKEL, per germline (reference sequence). V was cut by 2 bases and J by 13 bases, with 12 bases left in between. The CDR3 consists of 13 residues. As DNA, the CDR3 is TGTGCCAGCAGCCAATTTGGGGGCAGGCCCCTCCACTTT. Its protein is CASSQFGGRPLHF.

The rearrangement joins TRBV11-3 to TRBJ1-2; no clear D. CDR3 length equals 14 residues. The V gene's germline CDR1 is SGHNT and CDR2 YENEEA. Trimming took off 3 bases at V and 5 bases at J, with 13 bases between the two ends. CDR3 sequence: CASSLNSIVYGYTF. The CDR3 nucleotides read TGTGCCAGCAGCTTGAACAGTATAGTGTATGGCTACACCTTC.

This chain joins TRBV5-1 and TRBJ2-1; D perhaps matches TRBD2 (6 bases). Per the germline V gene, CDR1 is SGHRS and CDR2 is YFSETQ. V was shortened by 3 bases and J by 8 bases, with 21 bases between the two germline ends. The CDR3 length is 16 residues. This chain's CDR3 is CASSSGRRSYSDEQFF. In DNA, the CDR3 is TGCGCCAGCAGCTCAGGGAGGCGGTCCTATAGCGATGAGCAGTTCTTC.

The chain combines TRBV7-3 with TRBJ2-1, with D unresolved. Trimming pared 5 bases from V and 5 bases from J, leaving 10 bases between. CDR3 length equals 13 residues. CDR1 SGHTA and CDR2 FQGTGA come from the germline V gene. CDR3 loop: CASSPGQDNEQFF. DNA for the CDR3: TGTGCCAGCAGCCCGGGTCAGGACAATGAGCAGTTCTTC.

V and J are TRBV30 and TRBJ1-4, with a possible D match to TRBD1 (5 bases). This CDR3 is 14 amino acids long. The V end lost 6 bases, the J end lost 2 bases, and 13 bases lay between the germline ends. Germline V gene sequence: CDR1 GTSNPN, CDR2 SVGIG (reference sequence). The CDR3 sequence is CACGSGTTNEKLFF. The CDR3 region has the DNA TGTGCCTGTGGGTCCGGGACGACTAATGAAAAACTGTTTTTT. Full variable domain (rest looked up from reference TRBV30 and TRBJ1-4): SQTIHQWPATLVQPVGSPLSLECTVEGTSNPNLYWYRQAAGRGLQLLFYSVGIGQISSEVPQNLSASRPQDRQFILSSKKLLLSDSGFYLCACGSGTTNEKLFFGSGTQLSVL.

The rearrangement uses TRBV6-5 and TRBJ1-5; D not certain. V lost 4 bases and J lost 4, with 5 bases in between. Germline loops: CDR1 MNHEY, CDR2 SVGAGI. The CDR3 runs 12 residues. The CDR3 is CASSSTNQPQHF. For the CDR3, the DNA is TGTGCCAGCAGTTCCACGAATCAGCCCCAGCATTTT.

The J gene is TRBJ2-5, the V gene TRBV29-1; 8 nucleotides agree with TRBD2. The CDR3 is made up of 14 amino acids. From germline, CDR1 is SQVTM and CDR2 ANQGSEA. V lost 7 bases, J lost 4 bases, and 11 bases stayed unmatched. DNA for the CDR3: TGCAGCGGGTACGGGACTAGTCTTTCAGAGACCCAGTACTTC. Residues: CSGYGTSLSETQYF.

In its sample, this clone was seen once. This chain joins TRBV24-1 and TRBJ2-2; 7 bases match TRBD1. Germline-derived CDR1 and CDR2 are KGHDR and SFDVKD. The J segment lost 6 bases and the V segment lost 3 bases, leaving 9 bases of the junction unmatched. CDR3 length: 16 residues. The CDR3, as DNA: TGTGCCACCAGTGATCCCCGACAGGGATCAGCCGGGGAGCTGTTTTTT. Translated: CATSDPRQGSAGELFF.

The chain employs TRBV9 and TRBJ2-5; D tentatively fits TRBD1 or TRBD2 (5 bases each). This CDR3 region has 17 residues. The V gene lost 0 bases and the J gene lost 2 bases, with 17 bases spanning the gap. The germline V gene encodes CDR1 SGDLS and CDR2 YYNGEE. The CDR3 sequence: CASSVGSFGGRQETQYF. The CDR3 DNA is TGTGCCAGCAGCGTAGGGTCATTTGGGGGAAGGCAAGAGACCCAGTACTTC.

This chain joins TRBV12-5 and TRBJ1-4; unclear D gene. Germline V gene data show CDR1 as LGHNT and CDR2 as FRNRAP. V lost 2 bases, J lost 3 bases, and 10 bases lay in between. The CDR3 loop spans 15 amino acids. The DNA for the CDR3 is TGTGCTAGTGGTTTGACGGGGAGCCCTAATGAAAAACTGTTTTTT. This sequence encodes CASGLTGSPNEKLFF.

The V call is TRBV18, the J call TRBJ1-1; possibly TRBD1 for D (6 bases). V lost 7 bases, J lost 8 bases, and 29 bases lay in between. Germline CDR1 KGHSH, CDR2 LQKENI. The length of the CDR3 is 17 residues. The CDR3 is CASLESNGGFGAKEAFF. In DNA, the CDR3 is TGTGCCAGCTTAGAAAGTAATGGGGGCTTTGGGGCTAAAGAAGCTTTCTTT.

This clone was seen just once. V is TRBV4-1 and J is TRBJ2-7; D might be TRBD1 (6 bases). The CDR3 totals 15 residues. The germline gives CDR1 MGHRA, CDR2 YSYEKL. Between the trimmed V and J ends, which lost 1 base and 3 bases, there was a span of 13 bases. DNA for the CDR3: TGCGCCAGCAGCCAAGGGGCACAGGGTTTCTACGAGCAGTACTTC. Translating it yields CASSQGAQGFYEQYF.

V and J are TRBV12-5 and TRBJ1-5; a weak D match, TRBD1 (5 bases). Trimming stripped 0 bases from V and 7 bases from J, with 25 bases between. The CDR3 is 19 amino acids. Germline-derived CDR1 and CDR2 are LGHNT and FRNRAP. CDR3 DNA: TGTGCTAGTGGTTTGGTCAGGGACGGGGAAGGCTTGGGATCGCAGCCCCAGCATTTT. As protein: CASGLVRDGEGLGSQPQHF.